These 7 T cell receptor beta chains were sequenced from one sample in a study of blood T cell repertoires in COVID-19. Produced via immunoSEQ multiplex PCR; TCRdb's table is partial and in-frame only. The data contain approximately 250,000 clones, 85% of them singletons. Input material: peripheral blood. The receptor set was obtained from a man aged 50-60 years with COVID-19, enrolled during active disease.

This clone was seen a handful of times. The V call is TRBV3-1 (or the pseudogene TRBV3-2), the J call TRBJ1-3, with D perhaps TRBD1 (6 bases). Per germline, CDR1 LGHDT and CDR2 YNNKEL (reference sequence). There are 18 residues in the CDR3. V shed 8 bases and J shed 3 bases, with 26 bases lying between them. The CDR3 region has the DNA TGTGCCAGCGCCGGCTTTGGGGGGGCAGGGAGTTTTGGAAACACCATATATTTT. Its protein product is CASAGFGGAGSFGNTIYF.

This clone was detected many times. The rearrangement uses TRBV6-1 and TRBJ1-5; D perhaps matches TRBD1 (5 bases). The V gene's germline CDR1 is MNHNS and CDR2 SASEGT. The CDR3 has 14 amino acids. V lost 3 bases and J 9 bases, leaving 15 bases between the germline ends. CDR3 nucleotide sequence: TGTGCCAGCAGTGAGGGGGGGGTTTCCGGGCCCCAGCATTTT. Translating it yields CASSEGGVSGPQHF.

This chain links TRBV7-2 with TRBJ2-1; TRBD2 agrees at 10 bases. After removal of 5 bases from V and 10 bases from J, the junction contained 8 bases not matched to a gene. The CDR3 is 14 residues long. From germline, CDR1 is SGHTA and CDR2 FQGNSA. Here the CDR3 DNA reads TGTGCCAGCAGCGATAGCGGGGGGCCCAGAGAGCAGTTCTTC. It specifies CASSDSGGPREQFF. Combining the CDR3 with reference TRBV7-2 and TRBJ2-1 gives the whole variable domain GAGVSQSPSNKVTEKGKDVELRCDPISGHTALYWYRQSLGQGLEFLIYFQGNSAPDKSGLPSDRFSAERTGGSVSTLTIQRTQQEDSAVYLCASSDSGGPREQFFGPGTRLTVL.

Turning to this clone: The sample carries other DNA sequences with the same CDR3. In DNA form, the CDR3 reads TGTGCCAGCAGTCCAGGACAAGGTTACACCTATGGCTACACCTTC. It specifies CASSPGQGYTYGYTF. The chain is built from TRBV27 and TRBJ1-2, with D perhaps TRBD1 (5 bases). CDR3 length: 15 amino acids. Germline CDR1 reads MNHEY; CDR2 reads SMNVEV (reference sequence). The V gene lost 5 bases and the J gene lost 4 bases, with 17 bases spanning the gap.

The DNA of the CDR3 is TGTGCCAGCAGTATCGACAGGGGAGTGGAGACCCAGTACTTC. As protein: CASSIDRGVETQYF. This sequence joins TRBV6-5 and TRBJ2-5; TRBD1 matches 8 bases. Per the germline V gene, CDR1 is MNHEY and CDR2 is SVGAGI. Losses at the gene ends were 5 bases for V and 5 bases for J; bases not matched to a gene: 7. The CDR3 spans 14 residues.

This sequence joins TRBV6-5 and TRBJ1-6; TRBD1 is a possible D gene (6 bases). V was clipped by 2 bases and J by 8 bases, with 13 bases between them. The CDR3 consists of 15 residues. In germline, CDR1 is MNHEY, CDR2 SVGAGI. The CDR3 loop reads CASSYGVGQHSPLHF. The DNA of the CDR3 is TGTGCCAGCAGTTACGGCGTGGGACAACATTCACCCCTCCACTTT.

V gene TRBV7-9 combines with J gene TRBJ2-2, with D perhaps matching TRBD1 (6 bases). Trimming removed 2 bases from V and 4 bases from J, with 14 bases in between. CDR3 length: 16 residues. Germline V gene sequence: CDR1 SEHNR, CDR2 FQNEAQ (reference sequence). CDR3 loop: CASSLSATGLTGELFF. The CDR3 DNA follows: TGTGCCAGCAGCTTATCGGCAACAGGGCTCACCGGGGAGCTGTTTTTT. Using reference TRBV7-9 and TRBJ2-2 for the parts outside the CDR3, the full variable domain is DTGVSQNPRHKITKRGQNVTFRCDPISEHNRLYWYRQTLGQGPEFLTYFQNEAQLEKSRLLSDRFSAERPKGSFSTLEIQRTEQGDSAMYLCASSLSATGLTGELFFGEGSRLTVL.